This TCR beta chain is drawn from a study of T cell responses to AZD1222 COVID-19 vaccine. Study findings and constraints: Donor demographics were predominantly white British with a female majority; clonal diversity may be underestimated. In all cases, repertoires were sampled only after the peak T cell response. Mapped onto spike, vaccine-associated CD4 TCRs spanned it and were dominant at 160-218 and 743-854.

CDR1 is SSHAT, CDR2 FNYEAQ, per germline (reference sequence). The CDR3 sequence is 16 residues long. The data were produced by immunoSEQ multiplex PCR, yet TCRdb's version contains in-frame clones alone and is incomplete. The sample shows 90,000 to 120,000 clones, about 92% of them seen only once. Comments on this clone: What it binds is unknown. One end of the junction does not line up with germline, which may come from a read error.

Sequenced material: peripheral blood, taken 28 days after the second AZD1222 dose. The TCR sequence derives from an adult who received the AZD1222 COVID-19 vaccine. V gene TRBV7-7 combines with J gene TRBJ1-2; D might be TRBD1 (6 bases). The DNA for the CDR3 is TGTGCTAGCAGCCAATCTCGACAGGCATTGATCTATGGCTACACCTTC. It encodes CASSQSRQALIYGYTF.